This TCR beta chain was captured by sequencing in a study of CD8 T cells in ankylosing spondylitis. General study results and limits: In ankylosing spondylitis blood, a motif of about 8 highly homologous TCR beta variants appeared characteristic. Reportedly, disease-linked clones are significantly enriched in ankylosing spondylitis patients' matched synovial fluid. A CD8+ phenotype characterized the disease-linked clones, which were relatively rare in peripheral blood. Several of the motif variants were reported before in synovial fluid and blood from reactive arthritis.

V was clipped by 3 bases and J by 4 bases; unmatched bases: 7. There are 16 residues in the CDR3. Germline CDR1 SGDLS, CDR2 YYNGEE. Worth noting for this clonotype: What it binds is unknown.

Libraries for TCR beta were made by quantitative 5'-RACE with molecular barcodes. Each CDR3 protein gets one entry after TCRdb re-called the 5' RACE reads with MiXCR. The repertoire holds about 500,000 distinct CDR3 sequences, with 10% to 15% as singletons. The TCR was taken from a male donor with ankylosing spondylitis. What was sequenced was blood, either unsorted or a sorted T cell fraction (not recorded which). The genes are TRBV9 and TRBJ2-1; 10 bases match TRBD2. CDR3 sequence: CASSDVSGRDYNEQFF. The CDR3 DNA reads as TGTGCCAGCAGCGACGTAAGCGGGAGGGATTACAATGAGCAGTTCTTC.